Listed below are T cell receptor beta chains from one sample, sequenced in a study of blood T cell repertoires in COVID-19. The assay was immunoSEQ multiplex PCR, and TCRdb's table has in-frame clones only and misses some. The profile shows fewer than 300,000 clones, about nine tenths of them singletons. The material sequenced was PBMCs or T cells enriched from blood (not recorded which). The receptors stem from a woman between 25 and 40 years old who had recovered from COVID-19. Each CDR3 is given with its conserved first and last residue. D genes are given only for firm matches. Not every row has a clone size; where given, it reads once, few, many or a size class.

J gene | clone size | D gene | CDR3 length | V gene | CDR3 protein | CDR3 DNA
TRBJ2-7 | . | . | 14 | TRBV19 | CAIGPGRGSYEQYF | TGTGCCATTGGCCCAGGGCGGGGATCCTACGAGCAGTACTTC
TRBJ2-7 | once | . | 15 | TRBV28 | CATLPLTGRDYEQYF | TGTGCCACCCTCCCGTTAACCGGGAGAGACTACGAGCAGTACTTC
TRBJ2-3 | . | . | 14 | TRBV11-1 | CASSTRTATDTQYF | TGTGCCAGCAGCACCCGGACAGCGACGGATACGCAGTATTTT
TRBJ1-6 | few | . | 14 | TRBV9 | CASSVEGRGSPLHF | TGTGCCAGCAGCGTAGAGGGGAGGGGATCACCCCTCCACTTT
TRBJ2-3 | once | . | 15 | TRBV7-9 | CASSWTTRGTDTQYF | TGTGCCAGCAGTTGGACTACCCGGGGGACAGATACGCAGTATTTT
TRBJ1-1 | . | TRBD1 | 13 | TRBV19 | CASSYTGVTEAFF | TGTGCCAGTAGCTATACAGGGGTCACTGAAGCTTTCTTT
TRBJ1-2 | . | . | 12 | TRBV5-1 | CASSLQQDGYTF | TGCGCCAGCAGCTTGCAACAGGATGGCTACACCTTC
TRBJ2-2 | . | . | 12 | TRBV12-5 | CASGFPSGELFF | TGTGCTAGTGGTTTTCCTTCTGGGGAGCTGTTTTTT
TRBJ1-5 | . | TRBD1 | 16 | TRBV5-6 | CASRSSQGARFQPQHF | TGTGCCAGCAGATCCAGTCAGGGGGCGCGGTTTCAGCCCCAGCATTTT
TRBJ2-2 | . | . | 15 | TRBV19 | CASSMTVQSTGELFF | TGTGCCAGTAGTATGACAGTACAATCGACCGGGGAGCTGTTTTTT
TRBJ2-1 | . | TRBD2 | 15 | TRBV11-2 | CASSRSLAGGTLQFF | TGTGCCAGCAGCCGAAGTCTAGCGGGAGGTACGTTGCAGTTCTTC
TRBJ2-7 | . | TRBD2 | 14 | TRBV10-1 | CASPDVAGNYEQYF | TGCGCCAGCCCCGACGTAGCGGGCAACTACGAGCAGTACTTC
TRBJ2-1 | . | TRBD2 | 19 | TRBV4-3 | CASSQRAPGGPSSYNEQFF | TGCGCCAGCAGCCAACGTGCCCCGGGAGGGCCGAGCTCCTACAATGAGCAGTTCTTC
TRBJ1-3 | . | . | 17 | TRBV9 | CASSVELEIRPGNTIYF | TGTGCCAGCAGCGTAGAACTGGAGATAAGACCTGGAAACACCATATATTTT
TRBJ2-5 | . | TRBD2 | 15 | TRBV3-1/TRBV3-2 | CASSRTSGNQETQYF | TGTGCCAGCAGTAGGACTAGCGGGAACCAAGAGACCCAGTACTTC
TRBJ2-1 | . | . | 12 | TRBV7-6 | CASSLMSNEQFF | TGTGCCAGCAGCTTAATGAGCAATGAGCAGTTCTTC
TRBJ2-2 | . | TRBD1 | 14 | TRBV19 | CATGTGKRNGELFF | TGTGCCACTGGGACAGGGAAAAGGAACGGGGAGCTGTTTTTT
TRBJ2-1 | few | TRBD2 | 15 | TRBV9 | CASSGGLAGDNEQFF | TGTGCCAGCAGCGGGGGACTAGCGGGGGACAATGAGCAGTTCTTC
TRBJ1-2 | . | . | 13 | TRBV19 | CASSTRDIIGYTF | TGTGCCAGTAGTACCCGGGACATTATTGGCTACACCTTC
TRBJ2-7 | . | . | 13 | TRBV28 | CASRREISYEQYF | TGTGCCAGCAGACGGGAAATCTCCTACGAGCAGTACTTC
TRBJ2-7 | . | TRBD1 | 15 | TRBV27 | CASTGLGQYSYEQYF | TGTGCCAGCACCGGCCTGGGACAGTACTCCTACGAGCAGTACTTC
TRBJ2-1 | . | TRBD2 | 14 | TRBV6-5 | CASRPGLAIGEQFF | TGTGCCAGCAGGCCGGGACTAGCGATCGGTGAGCAGTTCTTC
TRBJ2-2 | . | . | 15 | TRBV18 | CASSPQGSFFAELFF | TGTGCCAGCTCACCTCAGGGTAGCTTTTTCGCGGAGCTGTTTTTT
TRBJ2-7 | . | TRBD2 | 16 | TRBV4-3 | CASSQDGGGSFYEQYF | TGCGCCAGCAGCCAAGATGGGGGGGGGAGTTTCTACGAGCAGTACTTC
TRBJ2-3 | . | TRBD2 | 15 | TRBV6-5 | CASRTSGGNTDTQYF | TGTGCCAGCAGAACTAGCGGGGGAAACACAGATACGCAGTATTTT
TRBJ1-6 | . | . | 18 | TRBV28 | CASRAPQWGLPSNSPLHF | TGTGCCAGCAGAGCACCCCAGTGGGGGCTACCCAGTAATTCACCCCTCCACTTT
TRBJ1-5 | . | TRBD1 | 15 | TRBV28 | CASSFIQGATQPQHF | TGTGCCAGCAGTTTTATACAGGGGGCAACCCAGCCCCAGCATTTT
TRBJ1-6 | . | . | 16 | TRBV6-1 | CASSEFGGAANSPLHF | TGTGCCAGCAGTGAATTCGGGGGGGCAGCTAATTCACCCCTCCACTTT
TRBJ2-2 | once | . | 14 | TRBV5-1 | CASSLVGSTGELFF | TGCGCCAGCAGCTTGGTCGGGTCGACCGGGGAGCTGTTTTTT
TRBJ2-7 | . | TRBD1 | 15 | TRBV7-2 | CASSSYRGINYEQYF | TGTGCCAGCAGCTCCTACAGGGGTATTAACTACGAGCAATACTTC